What follows describes a single T cell receptor beta chain. These data are taken from a study of blood T cell repertoires in COVID-19. The overall study: Acute and convalescent COVID-19 samples came from the United States, Italy and Spain. In each case, the material was cDNA or gDNA derived from T cells, B-cell-depleted T cells, or PBMCs.

This CDR3 is built from 12 residues. The germline V and J ends were trimmed by 7 bases and 15 bases, with 22 bases remaining between them. The germline V gene has CDR1 SQVTM and CDR2 ANQGSEA. Repertoires were generated with immunoSEQ multiplex PCR, while TCRdb's copy carries only in-frame clones and drops some. The sample shows more than 15,000 clones, roughly 80% of them seen only once. The sample comprised peripheral blood. The TCR originated in a man older than 75 with active COVID-19. This chain links TRBV29-1 with TRBJ2-1; weak D call: TRBD2 (7 bases). The CDR3 loop is CSALGGGELAFF. The DNA of the CDR3 is TGCAGCGCCCTAGGGGGGGGCGAGCTAGCGTTCTTC.